Following are 21 T cell receptor beta chains from one sample sequenced in a study of cytomegalovirus exposure and HLA in healthy donors. Vbeta (60) and Jbeta (13) primers were used in the PCR. Assay used: immunoSEQ multiplex PCR; TCRdb lists only in-frame clones, some missing. The sample lists 97,000 or so clones, less than 85% seen once, with about 2.5% in the top ten. The material sequenced was PBMCs. These receptors came from a man aged 35-49 years in good health and CMV-seronegative.

This chain joins TRBV7-2 and TRBJ2-1; weak D call: TRBD2 (6 bases). This CDR3 spans 13 amino acids. From germline, CDR1 is SGHTA and CDR2 FQGNSA. V shed 7 bases and J shed 9 bases, with 16 bases lying between them. The chain's CDR3 is CASNAGRTLEQFF. CDR3 sequence (DNA): TGTGCCAGCAACGCGGGGCGGACGCTTGAGCAGTTCTTC. Variable domain in full (rest from reference TRBV7-2 and TRBJ2-1): GAGVSQSPSNKVTEKGKDVELRCDPISGHTALYWYRQSLGQGLEFLIYFQGNSAPDKSGLPSDRFSAERTGGSVSTLTIQRTQQEDSAVYLCASNAGRTLEQFFGPGTRLTVL.

This clone appeared a few times. For the CDR3, the DNA is TGCGCCAGCAGCTTGATCCCGGTGTCGGGGGCCAACGTCCTGACTTTC. Protein sequence: CASSLIPVSGANVLTF. The chain couples TRBV5-1 to TRBJ2-6; D gene ambiguous. The CDR3 contains 16 residues. V lost 1 base and J lost 4, with 12 bases in between. CDR1 SGHRS and CDR2 YFSETQ come from the germline V gene. Supplemented by reference TRBV5-1 and TRBJ2-6, the full variable domain reads KAGVTQTPRYLIKTRGQQVTLSCSPISGHRSVSWYQQTPGQGLQFLFEYFSETQRNKGNFPGRFSGRQFSNSRSEMNVSTLELGDSALYLCASSLIPVSGANVLTFGAGSRLTVL.

The J gene is TRBJ2-5, the V gene TRBV5-1, with 9 bases identical to TRBD1. The CDR3 totals 15 residues. Per germline, CDR1 SGHRS and CDR2 YFSETQ. V gave up 4 bases and J gave up 5 bases; unmatched junction bases: 9. The CDR3 spells CASSPPPGTGETQYF. CDR3 bases: TGCGCCAGCAGCCCGCCTCCCGGGACAGGGGAGACCCAGTACTTC. Full variable domain (outside the CDR3, taken from reference TRBV5-1 and TRBJ2-5): KAGVTQTPRYLIKTRGQQVTLSCSPISGHRSVSWYQQTPGQGLQFLFEYFSETQRNKGNFPGRFSGRQFSNSRSEMNVSTLELGDSALYLCASSPPPGTGETQYFGPGTRLLVL.

This clone was recorded a few times. The CDR3 DNA is TGTGCCAGCAGCTTACGGGGGACAGAGTTTCCCCGGGAGCTGTTTTTT. The encoded protein is CASSLRGTEFPRELFF. The chain recombines TRBV11-2 with TRBJ2-2; D possibly corresponds to TRBD1 (7 bases). This CDR3 has 16 amino acids. Trimming shortened V by 2 bases and J by 9 bases, and 19 bases separated the two germline ends. The germline CDR1 and CDR2 sequences are SGHAT and FQNNGV.

The CDR3 nucleotides read TGTGCCAGCAGTTTTGACAGGGGGCCTGGAAACACCATATATTTT. The encoded protein is CASSFDRGPGNTIYF. The rearrangement uses TRBV27 and TRBJ1-3, with 10 positions matching TRBD1. CDR3 length: 15 residues. Germline CDR1 MNHEY, CDR2 SMNVEV (reference sequence). Trimming at V came to 3 bases and at J to 2 bases, leaving 1 base not matched to a gene.

The chain is built from TRBV7-9 and TRBJ2-3, with TRBD2 identical over 10 bases. Germline V lookup: CDR1 SEHNR, CDR2 FQNEAQ (reference sequence). The CDR3 runs to 18 residues. Trimming removed 3 bases from V and 0 bases from J; junction bases left unmatched: 9. CDR3 loop: CASSFPLAGALSTDTQYF. DNA of the CDR3: TGTGCCAGCAGCTTTCCCCTAGCGGGGGCCCTTAGCACAGATACGCAGTATTTT.

This clone has only a few counts. The chain couples TRBV18 to TRBJ2-7; D is perhaps TRBD1 (6 bases). V was trimmed by 6 bases and J by 4 bases, leaving 19 bases between them. The CDR3 has 15 residues. From germline, CDR1 is KGHSH and CDR2 LQKENI. CDR3 residues: CASSQGGLGEYEQYF. The CDR3 bases are TGTGCCAGCTCGCAAGGGGGTTTGGGGGAGTACGAGCAGTACTTC.

The chain employs TRBV7-2 and TRBJ2-7, with a tentative D call TRBD1 (5 bases). Looked up from germline, CDR1 is SGHTA and CDR2 is FQGNSA. The V gene lost 5 bases and the J gene lost 0 bases, with 17 bases spanning the gap. CDR3 size: 16 residues. The CDR3 DNA reads as TGTGCCAGCAGCCAGGGCCCCCTTTCAAGCTCCTACGAGCAGTACTTC. This translates into CASSQGPLSSSYEQYF. The whole variable domain, remainder taken from reference TRBV7-2 and TRBJ2-7, is GAGVSQSPSNKVTEKGKDVELRCDPISGHTALYWYRQSLGQGLEFLIYFQGNSAPDKSGLPSDRFSAERTGGSVSTLTIQRTQQEDSAVYLCASSQGPLSSSYEQYFGPGTRLTVT.

This clone appeared a few times. The chain recombines TRBV6-1 with TRBJ2-7; 8 bases are shared with TRBD2. V trimming: 1 base; J trimming: 2 bases; junction bases outside the gene matches: 4. The CDR3 is made up of 15 amino acids. Looked up from germline, CDR1 is MNHNS and CDR2 is SASEGT. Here the CDR3 DNA reads TGTGCCAGCAGTGAAGAGGGTAGCGGGGCCTACGAGCAGTACTTC. It encodes CASSEEGSGAYEQYF.

The chain is built from TRBV7-2 and TRBJ2-1; 8 bases map to TRBD1. The trim removed 5 bases at V and 0 bases at J, leaving 3 bases unmatched. In germline, CDR1 is SGHTA, CDR2 FQGNSA. This CDR3 is 15 amino acids long. CDR3 DNA: TGTGCCAGCAGCCGAACAGGGGGCTCCTACAATGAGCAGTTCTTC. This gives the protein CASSRTGGSYNEQFF.

In this sample, this clone is medium-sized. V is TRBV6-1 and J is TRBJ2-5, with 11 bases identical to TRBD2. CDR1 is MNHNS, CDR2 SASEGT, per germline. Trimming at V came to 4 bases and at J to 2 bases, leaving 6 bases not matched to a gene. The CDR3 has 16 amino acids. The CDR3 region has the DNA TGTGCCAGCAGTGGCCGACTAGCGGGGCGACAAGAGACCCAGTACTTC. Its translation is CASSGRLAGRQETQYF.

CDR3 in amino acids: CASSPRDRITNYGYTF. CDR3 DNA: TGTGCCAGTAGCCCCAGGGACAGGATTACTAACTATGGCTACACCTTC. The chain combines TRBV19 with TRBJ1-2, with 8 bases matching TRBD1. Germline-derived CDR1 and CDR2 are LNHDA and SQIVND (reference sequence). With 6 bases clipped from V and 0 bases from J, the junction kept 9 bases outside the gene matches. This CDR3 region has 16 residues.

About this clone: Mismatch with germline at one junction end may stem from a read error. This chain uses TRBV7-9 with TRBJ1-1; 7 nucleotides match TRBD1. The CDR3 sequence is 10 residues long. CDR1 SEHNR and CDR2 FQNEAQ come from the germline V gene (reference sequence). The CDR3 region has the DNA TGTTCCAGCTTCCCGGGACAGCTTCTCTTT. Its translation: CSSFPGQLLF.

The chain joins TRBV10-3 to TRBJ2-3, with D perhaps matching TRBD2 (6 bases). Trimming removed 0 bases at V and 0 bases at J, with 7 bases between. Germline loops: CDR1 ENHRY, CDR2 SYGVKD. This CDR3 contains 15 residues. CDR3 bases: TGTGCCATCAGTGAGTCGCGGGACAGCACAGATACGCAGTATTTT. Protein product: CAISESRDSTDTQYF.

The chain employs TRBV19 and TRBJ2-3; D remains unclear. The germline V and J ends were trimmed by 5 bases and 10 bases, with 13 bases remaining between them. The CDR3 length is 12 residues. Germline CDR1 is LNHDA and CDR2 is SQIVND (reference sequence). The CDR3 is CASSSTPQAQYF. For the CDR3, the DNA is TGTGCCAGTAGTTCGACACCCCAGGCGCAGTATTTT.

V is TRBV29-1 and J is TRBJ2-1; a possible D gene is TRBD1 (6 bases). With 3 bases removed from V and 6 bases from J, the gap between germline ends came to 12 bases. The CDR3 extends over 13 amino acids. In germline, CDR1 is SQVTM, CDR2 ANQGSEA. CDR3 amino acids: CSVDSGGINEQFF. CDR3 DNA: TGCAGCGTTGACAGTGGGGGCATCAATGAGCAGTTCTTC.

The chain employs TRBV5-1 and TRBJ2-5; TRBD1 is a possible D gene (5 bases). V lost 0 bases and J 4 bases, leaving 22 bases between the germline ends. Germline assignment: CDR1 SGHRS and CDR2 YFSETQ. This CDR3 comprises 18 residues. CDR3 region: CASSLDGPTGRVGETQYF. The CDR3 nucleotides read TGCGCCAGCAGCTTGGATGGGCCGACCGGCAGGGTGGGAGAGACCCAGTACTTC. Combining the CDR3 with reference TRBV5-1 and TRBJ2-5 gives the whole variable domain KAGVTQTPRYLIKTRGQQVTLSCSPISGHRSVSWYQQTPGQGLQFLFEYFSETQRNKGNFPGRFSGRQFSNSRSEMNVSTLELGDSALYLCASSLDGPTGRVGETQYFGPGTRLLVL.

This clone was picked up one time. This chain uses TRBV27 with TRBJ2-1; TRBD1 matches at 10 bases. Germline V gene data show CDR1 as MNHEY and CDR2 as SMNVEV (reference sequence). The CDR3 runs to 15 residues. V trimming: 6 bases; J trimming: 4 bases; junction bases outside the gene matches: 6. CDR3 loop: CASSQDRGLYNEQFF. In DNA form, the CDR3 reads TGTGCCAGCAGCCAAGACAGGGGGCTATACAATGAGCAGTTCTTC.

This chain uses TRBV19 with TRBJ2-1; D is possibly TRBD2 (6 bases). Trimming shortened V by 8 bases and J by 8 bases, and 19 bases separated the two germline ends. CDR1 is LNHDA, CDR2 SQIVND, per germline (reference sequence). CDR3 length: 14 residues. CDR3 protein: CASGQRAGNDEQFF. CDR3 in DNA: TGTGCCAGTGGTCAGCGGGCGGGGAACGATGAGCAGTTCTTC.

This rearrangement joins TRBV4-3 to TRBJ1-3; no firm D call. Trimming took 3 bases from V and 8 from J, leaving 20 bases between them. Germline V gives CDR1 LGHNA, CDR2 YSLEER. The CDR3 consists of 16 residues. DNA for the CDR3: TGCGCCAGCAGCCAGAGAGCGGTTGTCACCGGAGACACCATATATTTT. This encodes CASSQRAVVTGDTIYF.

The rearrangement links TRBV13 to TRBJ2-5; 12 bases line up with TRBD1. The J call may not be correct, given that the DNA end is closer to TRBJ2-7. The CDR3 spans 15 residues. Germline loops: CDR1 PRHDT, CDR2 FYEKMQ (reference sequence). The CDR3 sequence: CASSPGTGGRYEQYF. The CDR3 bases are TGTGCCAGCAGCCCCGGGACAGGGGGCCGCTACGAGCAGTACTTC.